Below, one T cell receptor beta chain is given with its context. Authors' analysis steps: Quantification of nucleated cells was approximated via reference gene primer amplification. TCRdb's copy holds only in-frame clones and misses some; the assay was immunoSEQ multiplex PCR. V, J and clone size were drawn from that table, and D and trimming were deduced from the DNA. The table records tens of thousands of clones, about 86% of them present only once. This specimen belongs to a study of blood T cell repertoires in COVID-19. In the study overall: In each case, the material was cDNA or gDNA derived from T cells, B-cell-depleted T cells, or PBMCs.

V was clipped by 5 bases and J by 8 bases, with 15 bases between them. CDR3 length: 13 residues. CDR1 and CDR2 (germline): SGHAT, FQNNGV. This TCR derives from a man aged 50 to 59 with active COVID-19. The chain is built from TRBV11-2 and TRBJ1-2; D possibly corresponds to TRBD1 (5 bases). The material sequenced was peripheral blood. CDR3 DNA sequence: TGTGCCAGCAGCCCCCTGGGGGGTTTAGGCTACACCTTC. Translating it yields CASSPLGGLGYTF.